Sequencing of this T cell receptor beta chain was carried out in a study of OX40 agonist ivuxolimab in advanced cancers. The germline gives CDR1 SGDLS, CDR2 YYNGEE. V lost 0 bases to trimming and J lost 2 bases, with 10 bases between them. The CDR3 consists of 15 residues. TCRdb's table, derived via immunoSEQ multiplex PCR, lists solely in-frame clones and lacks some. Of over 75,000 clones in the sample, around 87% were seen once. The rearrangement links TRBV9 to TRBJ2-3, with D possibly matching TRBD1 (5 bases). The clonotype comes from an adult with an advanced solid tumor such as melanoma, head and neck, liver or kidney cancer. Specimen: CD4+ or CD8+ T cells sorted from blood, collected in a trial of the OX40 agonist ivuxolimab. The CDR3 here is CASSVGGGLTDTQYF. The DNA of the CDR3 is TGTGCCAGCAGCGTAGGGGGCGGCCTCACAGATACGCAGTATTTT.